This T cell receptor beta chain was captured in a study of blood T cell repertoires in COVID-19. The ends lost 7 bases at V and 4 bases at J; junction bases unmatched: 7. The CDR3 runs 14 residues. Germline V CDR1 and CDR2: LNHDA, SQIVND (reference sequence). Assay used: immunoSEQ multiplex PCR; TCRdb lists only in-frame clones, some missing. The sample comprises 100,000 or so clones, around 82% of which are singletons, and approximately 11% rests with the top ten. The chain couples TRBV19 to TRBJ1-5; 7 nucleotides align to TRBD1. The sequence was collected from a man aged 70-80 years with active or convalescent COVID-19. The sequencing input was peripheral blood. CDR3 loop: CASTRQGKNQPQHF. In DNA, the CDR3 is TGTGCCAGTACTCGACAGGGTAAGAATCAGCCCCAGCATTTT.